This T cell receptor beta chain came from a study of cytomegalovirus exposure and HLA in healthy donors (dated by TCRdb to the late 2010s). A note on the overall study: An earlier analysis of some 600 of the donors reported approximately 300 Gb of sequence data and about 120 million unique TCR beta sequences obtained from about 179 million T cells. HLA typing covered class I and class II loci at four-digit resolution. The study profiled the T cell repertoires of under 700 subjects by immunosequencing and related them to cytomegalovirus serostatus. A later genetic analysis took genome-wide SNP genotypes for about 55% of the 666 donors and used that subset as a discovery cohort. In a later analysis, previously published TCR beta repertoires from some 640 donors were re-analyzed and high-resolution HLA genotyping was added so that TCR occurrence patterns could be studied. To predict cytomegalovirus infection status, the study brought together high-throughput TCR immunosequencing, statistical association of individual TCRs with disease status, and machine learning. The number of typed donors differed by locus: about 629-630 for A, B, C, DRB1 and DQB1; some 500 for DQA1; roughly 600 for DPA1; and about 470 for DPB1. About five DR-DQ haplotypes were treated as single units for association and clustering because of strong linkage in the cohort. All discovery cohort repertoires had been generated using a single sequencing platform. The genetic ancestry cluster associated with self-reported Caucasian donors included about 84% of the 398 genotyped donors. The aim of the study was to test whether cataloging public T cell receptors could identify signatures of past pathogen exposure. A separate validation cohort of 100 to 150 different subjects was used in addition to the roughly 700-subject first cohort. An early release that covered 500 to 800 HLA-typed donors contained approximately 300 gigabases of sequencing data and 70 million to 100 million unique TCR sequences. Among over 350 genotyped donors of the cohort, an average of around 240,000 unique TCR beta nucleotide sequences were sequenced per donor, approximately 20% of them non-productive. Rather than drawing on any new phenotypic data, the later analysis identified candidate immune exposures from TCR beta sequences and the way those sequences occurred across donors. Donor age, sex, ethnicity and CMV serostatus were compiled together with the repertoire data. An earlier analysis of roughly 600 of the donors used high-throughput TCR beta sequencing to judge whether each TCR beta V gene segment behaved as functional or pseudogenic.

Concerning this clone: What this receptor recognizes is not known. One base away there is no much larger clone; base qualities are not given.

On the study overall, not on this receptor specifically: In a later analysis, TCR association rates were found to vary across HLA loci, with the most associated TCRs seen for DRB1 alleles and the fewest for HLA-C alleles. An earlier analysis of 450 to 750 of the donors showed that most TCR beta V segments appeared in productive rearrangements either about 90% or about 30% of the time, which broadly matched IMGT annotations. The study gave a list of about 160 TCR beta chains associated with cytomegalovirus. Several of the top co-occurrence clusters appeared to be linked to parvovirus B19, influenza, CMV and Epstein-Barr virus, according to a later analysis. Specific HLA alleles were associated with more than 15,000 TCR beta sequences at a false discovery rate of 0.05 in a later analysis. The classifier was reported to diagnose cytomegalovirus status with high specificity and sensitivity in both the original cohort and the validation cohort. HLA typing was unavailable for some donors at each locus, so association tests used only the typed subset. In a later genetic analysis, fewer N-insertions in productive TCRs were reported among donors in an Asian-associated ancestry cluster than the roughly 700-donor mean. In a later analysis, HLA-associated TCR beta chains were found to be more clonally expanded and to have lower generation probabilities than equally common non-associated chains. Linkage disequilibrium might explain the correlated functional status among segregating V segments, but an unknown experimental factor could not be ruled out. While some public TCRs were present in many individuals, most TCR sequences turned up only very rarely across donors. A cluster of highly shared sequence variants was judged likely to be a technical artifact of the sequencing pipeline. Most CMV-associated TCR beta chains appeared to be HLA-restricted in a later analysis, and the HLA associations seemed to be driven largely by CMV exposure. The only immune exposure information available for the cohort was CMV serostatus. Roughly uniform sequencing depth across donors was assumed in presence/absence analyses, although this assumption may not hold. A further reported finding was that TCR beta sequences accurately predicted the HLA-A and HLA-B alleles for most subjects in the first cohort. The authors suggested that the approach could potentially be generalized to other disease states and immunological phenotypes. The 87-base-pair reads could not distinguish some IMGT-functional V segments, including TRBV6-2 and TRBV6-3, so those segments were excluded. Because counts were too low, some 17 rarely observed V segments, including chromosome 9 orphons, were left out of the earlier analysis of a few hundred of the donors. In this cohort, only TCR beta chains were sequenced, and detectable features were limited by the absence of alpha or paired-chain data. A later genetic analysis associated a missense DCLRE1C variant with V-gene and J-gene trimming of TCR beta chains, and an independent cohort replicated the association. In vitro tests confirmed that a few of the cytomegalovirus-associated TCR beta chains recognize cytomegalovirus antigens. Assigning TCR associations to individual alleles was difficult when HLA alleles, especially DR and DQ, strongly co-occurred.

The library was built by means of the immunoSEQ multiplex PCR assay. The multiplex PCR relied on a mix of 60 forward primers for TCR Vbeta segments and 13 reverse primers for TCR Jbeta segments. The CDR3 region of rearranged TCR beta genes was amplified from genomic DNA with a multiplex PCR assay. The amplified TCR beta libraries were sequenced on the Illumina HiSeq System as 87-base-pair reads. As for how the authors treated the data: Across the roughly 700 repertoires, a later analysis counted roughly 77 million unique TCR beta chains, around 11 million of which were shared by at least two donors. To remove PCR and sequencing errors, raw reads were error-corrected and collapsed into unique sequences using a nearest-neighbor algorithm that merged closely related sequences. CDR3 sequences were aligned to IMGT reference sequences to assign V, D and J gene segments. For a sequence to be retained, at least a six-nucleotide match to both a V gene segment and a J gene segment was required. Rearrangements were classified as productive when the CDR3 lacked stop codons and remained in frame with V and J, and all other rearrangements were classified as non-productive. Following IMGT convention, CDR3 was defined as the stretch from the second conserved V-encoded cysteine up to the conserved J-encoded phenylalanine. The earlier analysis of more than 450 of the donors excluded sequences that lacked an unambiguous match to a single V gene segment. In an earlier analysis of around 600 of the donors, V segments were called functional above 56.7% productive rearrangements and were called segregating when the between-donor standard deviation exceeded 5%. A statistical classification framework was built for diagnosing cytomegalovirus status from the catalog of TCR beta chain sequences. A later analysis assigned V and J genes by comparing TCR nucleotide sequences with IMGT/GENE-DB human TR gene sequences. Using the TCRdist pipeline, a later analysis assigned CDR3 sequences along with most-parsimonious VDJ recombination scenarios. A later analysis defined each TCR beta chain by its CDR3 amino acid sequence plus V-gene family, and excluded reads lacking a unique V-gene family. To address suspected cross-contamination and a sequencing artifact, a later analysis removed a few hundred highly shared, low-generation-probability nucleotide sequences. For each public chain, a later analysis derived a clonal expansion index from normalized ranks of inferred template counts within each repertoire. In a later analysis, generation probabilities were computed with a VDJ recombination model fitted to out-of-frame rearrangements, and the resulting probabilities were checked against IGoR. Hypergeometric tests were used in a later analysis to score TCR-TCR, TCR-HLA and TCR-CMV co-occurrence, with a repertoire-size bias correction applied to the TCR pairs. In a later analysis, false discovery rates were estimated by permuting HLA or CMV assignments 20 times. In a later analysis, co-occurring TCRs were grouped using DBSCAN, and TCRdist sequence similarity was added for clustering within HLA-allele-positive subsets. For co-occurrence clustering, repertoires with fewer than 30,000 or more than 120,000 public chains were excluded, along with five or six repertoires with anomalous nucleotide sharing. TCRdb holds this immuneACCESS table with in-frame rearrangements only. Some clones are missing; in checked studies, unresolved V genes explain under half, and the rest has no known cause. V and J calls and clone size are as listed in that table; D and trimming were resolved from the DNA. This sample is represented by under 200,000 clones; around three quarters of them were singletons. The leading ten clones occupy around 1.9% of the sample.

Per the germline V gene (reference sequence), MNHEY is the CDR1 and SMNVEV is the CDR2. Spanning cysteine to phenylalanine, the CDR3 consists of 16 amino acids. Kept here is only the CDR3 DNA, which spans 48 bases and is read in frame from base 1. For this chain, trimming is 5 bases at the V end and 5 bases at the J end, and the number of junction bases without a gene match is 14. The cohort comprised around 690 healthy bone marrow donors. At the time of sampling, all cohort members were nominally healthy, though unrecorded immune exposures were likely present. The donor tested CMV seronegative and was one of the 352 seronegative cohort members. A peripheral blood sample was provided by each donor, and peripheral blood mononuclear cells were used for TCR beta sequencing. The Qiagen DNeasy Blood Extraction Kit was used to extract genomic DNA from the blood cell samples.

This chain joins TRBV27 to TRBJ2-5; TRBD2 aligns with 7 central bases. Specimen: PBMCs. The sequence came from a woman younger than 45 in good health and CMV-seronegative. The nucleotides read TGTGCCAGCAGTATGGTAGCGGGCGCAATGGGGGAGACCCAGTACTTC. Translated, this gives CASSMVAGAMGETQYF.